This TCR beta chain stems from a study of shared clonotypes between healthy human individuals. Study at large: Donors were a couple of women and a few men aged 18 to 49.

Study-wide points: Donors were few, which limited the genetic and exposure-history diversity represented.

At a deep level, the assay was run. This table comes from immunoSEQ multiplex PCR, and its TCRdb copy is limited to in-frame clones, with some not included. The sample shows roughly 1,800,000 clones, about 95% of them seen only once. Germline loops: CDR1 SGDLS, CDR2 YYNGEE. The CDR3 has 14 residues. Trimming cost V 6 bases and J 1 base, with 11 bases left between them. On this clone itself: Its target is unknown.

Naive CD8 cells comprised CD45RO-negative, CCR7-positively selected cells, excluding terminally differentiated effector memory CD45RA+ cells. Input material: naive CD8+ T cells sorted from blood. The chain uses TRBV9 and TRBJ2-1, with TRBD2 as a possible D gene (5 bases). This TCR derives from a man aged 18 to 35 in good health. The CDR3 here is CASTIGGSYNEQFF. The DNA for the CDR3 is TGTGCCAGCACCATTGGAGGATCCTACAATGAGCAGTTCTTC.